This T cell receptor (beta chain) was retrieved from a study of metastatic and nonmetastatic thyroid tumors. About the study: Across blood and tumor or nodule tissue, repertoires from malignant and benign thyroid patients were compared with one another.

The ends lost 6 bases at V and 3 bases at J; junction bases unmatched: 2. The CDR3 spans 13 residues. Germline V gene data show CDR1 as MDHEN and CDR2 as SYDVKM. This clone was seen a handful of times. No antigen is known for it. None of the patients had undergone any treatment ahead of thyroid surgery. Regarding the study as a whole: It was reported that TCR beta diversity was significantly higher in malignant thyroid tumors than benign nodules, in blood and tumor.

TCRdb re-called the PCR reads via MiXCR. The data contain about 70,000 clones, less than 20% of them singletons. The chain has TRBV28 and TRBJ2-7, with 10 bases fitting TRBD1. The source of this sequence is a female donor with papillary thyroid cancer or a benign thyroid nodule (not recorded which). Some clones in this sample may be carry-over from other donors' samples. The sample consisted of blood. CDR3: CASRTGGIYEQYF. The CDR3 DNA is TGTGCCAGCAGGACAGGGGGCATCTACGAGCAGTACTTC.